The clone carrying this T cell receptor (beta chain) was detected a few times. Its specificity is not known. Coverage ceases 3 residues before the CDR3 finishes, and the germline J gene fills in the end. Sequencing was performed with immunoSEQ multiplex PCR; in TCRdb, only in-frame clones are kept and a portion is missing. The sample shows about 33,000 clones, no singletons; the ten largest hold about 4.5%. These data originate in a study of T cell clonality in common variable immunodeficiency. Overall study results and limits: Compared with controls, CVID subjects had fewer shared TCRbeta clones.

Germline values: CDR1 SEHNR, CDR2 FQNEAQ (reference sequence). The CDR3 runs 15 residues. This TCR was sampled from a person aged 18 to 70 in good health. Material: peripheral blood mononuclear cells. V and J are TRBV7-9 and TRBJ1-1, with D perhaps TRBD1 (6 bases). The CDR3 DNA, read in part, is TGTGCCAGCAGCTTCAGTCCCGGGGGGCCAGATACG. Protein: CASSFSPGGPDT. The whole CDR3 reads CASSFSPGGPDTAFF.